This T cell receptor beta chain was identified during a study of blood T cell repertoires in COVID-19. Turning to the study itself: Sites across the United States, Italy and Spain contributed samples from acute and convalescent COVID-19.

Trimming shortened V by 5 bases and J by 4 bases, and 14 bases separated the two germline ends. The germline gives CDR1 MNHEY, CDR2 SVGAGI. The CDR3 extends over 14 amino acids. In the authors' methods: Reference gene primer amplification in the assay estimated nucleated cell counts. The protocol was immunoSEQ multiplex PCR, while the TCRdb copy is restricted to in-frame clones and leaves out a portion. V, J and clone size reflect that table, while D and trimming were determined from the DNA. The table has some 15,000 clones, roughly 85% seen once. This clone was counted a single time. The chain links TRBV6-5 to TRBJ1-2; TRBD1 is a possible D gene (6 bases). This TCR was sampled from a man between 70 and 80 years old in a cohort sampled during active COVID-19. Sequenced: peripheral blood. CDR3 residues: CASSMRTDIYGYTF. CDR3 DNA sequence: TGTGCCAGCAGTATGCGGACAGACATCTATGGCTACACCTTC.